The source of this TCR beta chain is a study of cytomegalovirus exposure and HLA in healthy donors. Broader study findings: Excluded were some V segments that proved indistinguishable, including TRBV6-2 and TRBV6-3. In a later analysis, HLA-C alleles had the fewest associated TCRs, DRB1 alleles the most.

On this clone: What it binds is unknown.

Trimming left V 5 bases short and J 4 bases short, with 10 bases between. Germline V gene data show CDR1 as SGHRS and CDR2 as YFSETQ. The CDR3 length is 14 residues. Vbeta (60) and Jbeta (13) primers were used in the PCR. Generated by immunoSEQ multiplex PCR, the TCRdb table keeps only in-frame clones and is missing some. In the table there are approximately 120,000 clones, about 74% of which are singletons. Sequences were obtained from PBMCs. The chain has TRBV5-1 and TRBJ2-6; D uncertain. This receptor was obtained from a woman between 50 and 59 years old in good health and CMV-seropositive. CDR3 sequence reads: CASSPAAGANVLTF. CDR3 DNA: TGCGCCAGCAGTCCCGCGGCAGGGGCCAACGTCCTGACTTTC.